The 17 T cell receptor beta chains below come from one sample, sequenced in a study of blood T cells in healthy people across ages. A second PCR, run for about 7 to 11 cycles, used a sample-barcoded 5' primer plus a J-beta primer mix. TCRdb ran MiXCR on the 5' RACE reads and lists one entry per CDR3 protein. The sample contains roughly 860,000 distinct CDR3 sequences, around 62% of which appear only once. Sequencing input: blood. The receptors originated from a man aged 30 to 39 in good health.

In nucleotides, the CDR3 is TGTGCCAGCAGAACAGGGCTTGGGCAGTACTTC. Translating it yields CASRTGLGQYF. The chain uses TRBV6-6 and TRBJ2-5, with a possible D match to TRBD1 (6 bases). This CDR3 has 11 amino acids. V shed 6 bases and J shed 11 bases, with 13 bases lying between them. Germline CDR1 and CDR2: MNHNY and SVGAGI (reference sequence).

The chain has TRBV6-2 or TRBV6-3 and TRBJ2-4, with 8 bases fitting TRBD2. The germline V gene encodes CDR1 MNHEY and CDR2 SVGEGT. The CDR3 length is 14 residues. V trimming: 6 bases; J trimming: 7 bases; junction bases outside the gene matches: 8. The CDR3: CASRTGGGPNIQYF. CDR3 coding DNA: TGTGCCAGCAGGACCGGGGGGGGGCCCAACATTCAGTACTTC.

The chain joins TRBV2 to TRBJ2-4; a weak D match, TRBD2 (6 bases). The DNA end is a closer match to TRBJ2-7, so the J assignment may be wrong. The CDR3 has 13 residues. In germline, CDR1 is SNHLY, CDR2 FYNNEI. This CDR3 is CASSRRESYEQYF. CDR3 nucleotide sequence: TGTGCCAGCAGCCGGAGGGAATCCTACGAGCAGTACTTC.

For the CDR3, the DNA is TGTGCCAGCAGCTTAGGGCAGGCCAACTACGAGCAGTACTTC. It codes for CASSLGQANYEQYF. The rearrangement links TRBV7-6 to TRBJ2-5; D not resolved. The last part of the DNA fits TRBJ2-7 better; the J call may be wrong. The CDR3 is 14 residues long. Looked up from germline, CDR1 is SGHVS and CDR2 is FNYEAQ.

The chain combines TRBV6-2 or TRBV6-3 with TRBJ1-1; D is possibly TRBD1 (5 bases). The germline gives CDR1 MNHEY, CDR2 SVGEGT. The CDR3 consists of 12 residues. V was trimmed by 1 base and J by 6 bases, leaving 6 bases between them. The CDR3 DNA sequence: TGTGCCAGCAGTTACTGGGGACCTGAAGCTTTCTTT. Its translation is CASSYWGPEAFF.

This chain connects TRBV4-2 to TRBJ2-1, with 9 nucleotides matching TRBD2. The CDR3 loop spans 15 amino acids. V trimming: 1 base; J trimming: 8 bases; junction bases outside the gene matches: 6. The germline V gene encodes CDR1 LGHNA and CDR2 YNFKEQ. Here the CDR3 reads CASSQALGLAHEQFF. Here the CDR3 DNA reads TGTGCCAGCAGCCAAGCACTGGGACTAGCACATGAGCAGTTCTTC.

This clonotype has only a few counts. The chain recombines TRBV4-3 with TRBJ2-5; 8 bases align to TRBD1. J was trimmed by 4 bases and V by 3 bases; bases with no gene match: 4. The CDR3 extends over 14 amino acids. Germline V gene lookup returns CDR1 LGHNA and CDR2 YSLEER. CDR3 sequence (DNA): TGCGCCAGCAGCCAGAACGGACAGGGAGAGACCCAGTACTTC. Its translation is CASSQNGQGETQYF.

The chain combines TRBV4-3 with TRBJ2-3; possible D gene TRBD2, 6 bases. The CDR3 contains 16 residues. CDR1 and CDR2 (germline): LGHNA, YSLEER. With 1 base removed from V and 6 bases from J, the gap between germline ends came to 17 bases. The CDR3 sequence is CASSQGRTRTMDTQYF. In DNA form, the CDR3 reads TGCGCCAGCAGCCAAGGGCGGACACGGACTATGGATACGCAGTATTTT.

The gene calls are TRBV7-6 and TRBJ2-1; possible D gene TRBD1, 6 bases. This CDR3 contains 12 residues. Deletions cut 8 bases from V and 6 bases from J, with 11 bases between. CDR1 and CDR2 (germline): SGHVS, FNYEAQ. This chain's CDR3 is CASGQTSNEQFF. CDR3 bases: TGTGCCAGCGGACAGACCTCCAATGAGCAGTTCTTC.

The gene calls are TRBV15 and TRBJ2-7; D gene ambiguous. Trimming cost V 3 bases and J 5 bases, with 8 bases left between them. This CDR3 has 12 amino acids. Germline V gene data show CDR1 as LNHNV and CDR2 as YYDKDF (reference sequence). CDR3 residues: CATSRTPDEQYF. The CDR3 coding sequence is TGTGCCACCAGCAGGACCCCCGACGAGCAGTACTTC.

A remark on this clonotype: Its ends do not fully match the called genes, so a read error is possible. This chain uses TRBV2 with TRBJ1-6; 8 nucleotides line up with TRBD1. Germline assignment: CDR1 SNHLY and CDR2 FYNNEI. There are 15 residues in the CDR3. CDR3 DNA sequence: TGTGCCAGCAATACAAGACAGGGGAACGGGTCACCCCCCCACTTT. Protein: CASNTRQGNGSPPHF.

Only a few counts were recorded for this clonotype. The rearrangement links TRBV12-3 or TRBV12-4 to TRBJ2-7; D is undetermined. This CDR3 spans 13 amino acids. The germline V and J ends were trimmed by 3 bases and 0 bases, with 6 bases remaining between them. The DNA of the CDR3 is TGTGCCAGCAGTTTCGACGCCTCCTACGAGCAGTACTTC. Amino acids: CASSFDASYEQYF.

The V gene is TRBV9, the J gene TRBJ1-2; D is perhaps TRBD1 (6 bases). This CDR3 comprises 14 residues. The V gene lost 3 bases and the J gene lost 4 bases, with 13 bases spanning the gap. CDR1 is SGDLS and CDR2 is YYNGEE in the germline V gene. The CDR3 bases are TGTGCCAGCAGCGAAACAGGGCTTGGCTATGGCTACACCTTC. It yields the protein CASSETGLGYGYTF.

This clonotype was seen only a few times. The chain recombines TRBV12-3 or TRBV12-4 with TRBJ1-2, with 9 bases matching TRBD1. CDR3 length equals 13 residues. With 6 bases clipped from V and 5 bases from J, the junction kept 4 bases outside the gene matches. In DNA form, the CDR3 reads TGTGCCAGCAGCTGGACAGGGGATTATGGCTACACCTTC. It yields the protein CASSWTGDYGYTF.

The CDR3 sequence is CASSLTRGGGSYNEQFF. In DNA, the CDR3 is TGTGCCAGCAGCTTAACAAGGGGCGGGGGCTCCTACAATGAGCAGTTCTTC. This chain connects TRBV7-3 to TRBJ2-1, with 7 bases matching TRBD2. Germline-derived CDR1 and CDR2 are SGHTA and FQGTGA. The CDR3 sequence is 17 residues long. Trimming took 0 bases from V and 0 from J; bases not matched to a gene: 5.

The chain combines TRBV7-3 with TRBJ2-1, with 7 bases aligning to TRBD2. Per germline, CDR1 SGHTA and CDR2 FQGTGA. V lost 4 bases, J lost 4 bases, and 10 bases stayed unmatched. CDR3 length equals 16 residues. The CDR3 nucleotides read TGTGCCAGCAGCTCCGGAGTAGCGGGCCCTTACAATGAGCAGTTCTTC. Encoded protein: CASSSGVAGPYNEQFF.

The V gene is TRBV29-1, the J gene TRBJ2-5; 10 nucleotides align to TRBD1. There are 14 residues in the CDR3. V gave up 8 bases and J gave up 4 bases; unmatched junction bases: 10. Looked up from germline, CDR1 is SQVTM and CDR2 is ANQGSEA. The CDR3 here is CSTGGQGSRETQYF. CDR3 DNA sequence: TGCAGCACCGGGGGACAGGGGTCCCGAGAGACCCAGTACTTC.